Listed here is a single T cell receptor (beta chain). Its antigen remains unidentified. With 60 Vbeta and 13 Jbeta primers, the PCR was carried out. Libraries were prepared by immunoSEQ multiplex PCR; TCRdb keeps only in-frame clonotypes and omits some of them. This sample has approximately 210,000 clones, with 82% found just once. These data come from a study of cytomegalovirus exposure and HLA in healthy donors. Turning to the study itself: Among the approximately 400 donors who were genotyped, 70% to 90% fell in the genetic ancestry cluster that is associated with self-reported Caucasian donors.

Study-wide findings and caveats: Prior analysis indicated that the majority of TCR beta V segments exhibited productivity approximately 87% or approximately 30% of the time. Analysis performed later found about 18,000 TCR beta sequences associated with HLA alleles at 0.05 false discovery rate.

Sequenced: PBMCs. The sequence came from a man between 40 and 49 years old in good health and CMV-seropositive.

CDR3 protein: CASSPTYTGELFF. CDR3 nucleotides: TGTGCCAGCAGCCCTACTTACACCGGGGAGCTGTTTTTT. The rearrangement links TRBV4-2 to TRBJ2-2; D is unresolved. The CDR3 spans 13 residues. The germline V gene encodes CDR1 LGHNA and CDR2 YNFKEQ. V was shortened by 4 bases and J by 3 bases, with 6 bases between the two germline ends.